These 5 T cell receptor beta chains share one sample of origin, sequenced in a study of blood T cell repertoires in COVID-19. Libraries were prepared by immunoSEQ multiplex PCR; TCRdb keeps only in-frame clonotypes and omits some of them. The sample has roughly 160,000 clones; 90% are singletons. Input material: peripheral blood. These receptors were collected from a man over 45 with acute or convalescent COVID-19.

The gene calls are TRBV7-3 and TRBJ2-1, with TRBD2 as a possible D gene (6 bases). This CDR3 spans 15 amino acids. CDR1 is SGHTA, CDR2 FQGTGA, per germline. Between the trimmed V and J ends, which lost 6 bases and 0 bases, there was a span of 12 bases. The CDR3 loop reads CASREAGTSYNEQFF. The CDR3 region has the DNA TGTGCCAGCAGGGAAGCGGGTACCTCCTACAATGAGCAGTTCTTC.

V usage is TRBV4-2 and J usage is TRBJ2-2, with 14 bases matching TRBD2. CDR3 size: 18 residues. Germline CDR1 reads LGHNA; CDR2 reads YNFKEQ. J was trimmed by 1 base and V by 4 bases; bases with no gene match: 5. This CDR3 reads CASSPGTSGSRNTGELFF. CDR3 nucleotide sequence: TGTGCCAGCAGCCCGGGGACTAGCGGGAGCCGGAACACCGGGGAGCTGTTTTTT.

The chain combines TRBV2 with TRBJ2-1; 7 nucleotides align to TRBD2. The CDR3 has 15 amino acids. J lost 6 bases, V lost 4 bases, and 9 bases had no gene match. The germline gives CDR1 SNHLY, CDR2 FYNNEI. CDR3 protein: CASSVGAGVGNEQFF. CDR3 coding DNA: TGTGCCAGCAGTGTCGGGGCGGGAGTTGGCAATGAGCAGTTCTTC.

CDR3 amino acids: CAISELENSPLHF. In DNA form, the CDR3 reads TGTGCCATCAGTGAGCTGGAGAATTCACCCCTCCACTTT. The V call is TRBV10-3, the J call TRBJ1-6, with D uncertain. Germline-derived CDR1 and CDR2 are ENHRY and SYGVKD. The CDR3 has 13 residues. Trimming stripped 2 bases from V and 7 bases from J, with 6 bases between.

A few counts support this clone. The DNA for the CDR3 is TGTGCCAGTAGGGACCGGGACAGGGCTTCCTACGAGCAGTACTTC. The encoded protein is CASRDRDRASYEQYF. This chain uses TRBV19 with TRBJ2-7, with 9 bases matching TRBD1. V dropped 6 bases and J dropped 1; count of bases not matched to a gene: 7. The germline V gene encodes CDR1 LNHDA and CDR2 SQIVND (reference sequence). CDR3 length: 15 residues.